This TCR beta chain was observed in a study of T cells in Graves' hyperthyroidism and ophthalmopathy. This CDR3 spans 14 amino acids. Trimming took 6 bases from V and 5 from J; bases not matched to a gene: 8. From germline, CDR1 is SNHLY and CDR2 FYNNEI. Authors of the study amplified TCR beta CDR3 regions from RNA transcripts. Primed by the HTBI set, a first-round RT-PCR was run on the TCR CDR3. One entry per CDR3 protein results from TCRdb running MiXCR on the multiplex PCR reads. The table includes a few hundred thousand distinct CDR3 sequences, approximately 12% detected once. It was uncontrolled infection, other autoimmune disease, pregnancy or lactation that excluded patients. Diagnostic decisions used clinical symptoms, serum thyroxine and TRAb, thyroid ultrasound and orbital computed tomography. Overall study results and limits: The model identified upcoming ophthalmopathy a median about six months ahead of onset.

There are many counts of this clonotype. The antigen is not known. This clonotype originated in a man younger than 40 with Graves' hyperthyroidism that later progressed to Graves' ophthalmopathy. Sequencing was carried out using blood. The V call is TRBV2, the J call TRBJ1-2, with 8 bases that match TRBD1. CDR3 nucleotides: TGTGCCAGCAGAGCCGGGACAGGTGAATATGGCTACACCTTC. Translation gives CASRAGTGEYGYTF.